This passage covers 9 T cell receptor beta chains from one sample sequenced in a study of beta chain features in type 1 diabetes. What was sequenced were expressed TCRB transcripts, since all of the isolated RNA had been reverse transcribed. Using immunoSEQ multiplex PCR, the repertoire was profiled, and TCRdb retains in-frame clones only, with some absent. The table lists over 700,000 clones, roughly a sixth of them singletons. The sequencing input was naive CD4+ T cells from blood. These receptors were obtained from a young woman in good health.

This clone appeared a few times. The J gene is TRBJ1-2, the V gene TRBV7-6; D gene unclear. Germline V gene lookup returns CDR1 SGHVS and CDR2 FNYEAQ. Between the trimmed V and J ends, which lost 5 bases and 5 bases, there was a span of 9 bases. The CDR3 extends over 12 amino acids. CDR3 nucleotides: TGTGCCAGCAGCCAACAAGGGTATGGCTACACCTTC. Translated, it gives CASSQQGYGYTF.

A few counts support this clone. The J gene is TRBJ1-4, the V gene TRBV7-9; the match to TRBD1 covers 7 bases. V gave up 2 bases and J gave up 7 bases; unmatched junction bases: 13. CDR3 length equals 17 residues. Germline assignment: CDR1 SEHNR and CDR2 FQNEAQ (reference sequence). CDR3 loop: CASSLLSRTGFGEKLFF. CDR3 in DNA: TGTGCCAGCAGCTTACTGAGCCGGACAGGCTTTGGTGAAAAACTGTTTTTT.

The table lists this clone with a few counts. The CDR3 bases are TGTGCCAGCAGCGACGGGAACACAGATACGCAGTATTTT. Amino acid sequence: CASSDGNTDTQYF. The V and J genes are TRBV9 and TRBJ2-3; a weak D match, TRBD2 (5 bases). There are 13 residues in the CDR3. The germline V gene has CDR1 SGDLS and CDR2 YYNGEE. Trimming left V 3 bases short and J 2 bases short, with 7 bases between.

Turning to this clone: The same CDR3 arises from other DNA sequences in this sample as well. The chain uses TRBV18 and TRBJ2-2; no firm D call. The CDR3 extends over 12 amino acids. The V gene lost 3 bases and the J gene lost 6 bases, with 5 bases spanning the gap. Germline V gene lookup returns CDR1 KGHSH and CDR2 LQKENI. CDR3 sequence: CASSPVPGELFF. The CDR3 DNA reads as TGTGCCAGCTCACCGGTCCCCGGGGAGCTGTTTTTT. Variable domain in full (rest from reference TRBV18 and TRBJ2-2): NAGVMQNPRHLVRRRGQEARLRCSPMKGHSHVYWYRQLPEEGLKFMVYLQKENIIDESGMPKERFSAEFPKEGPSILRIQQVVRGDSAAYFCASSPVPGELFFGEGSRLTVL.

The J gene is TRBJ2-7, the V gene TRBV19, with 7 bases aligning to TRBD2. CDR3 length: 15 amino acids. The germline CDR1 and CDR2 sequences are LNHDA and SQIVND (reference sequence). With 3 bases clipped from V and 0 bases from J, the junction kept 5 bases outside the gene matches. This CDR3 reads CASSIGRTSSYEQYF. In nucleotides, the CDR3 is TGTGCCAGTAGTATCGGGAGGACAAGCTCCTACGAGCAGTACTTC.

This clone was observed a few times. The chain uses TRBV6-5 and TRBJ2-5; TRBD2 is a possible D gene (6 bases). The germline V and J ends were trimmed by 2 bases and 0 bases, with 10 bases remaining between them. From germline, CDR1 is MNHEY and CDR2 SVGAGI. There are 15 residues in the CDR3. CDR3 protein: CASSYRASDQETQYF. CDR3 nucleotide sequence: TGTGCCAGCAGTTACCGGGCTAGCGACCAAGAGACCCAGTACTTC.

The table lists this clone with a few counts. This sample also contains other DNA sequences that code for the same CDR3. The rearrangement joins TRBV7-3 to TRBJ2-7; 8 nucleotides match TRBD1. J lost 6 bases, V lost 4 bases, and 5 bases had no gene match. CDR1 is SGHTA, CDR2 FQGTGA, per germline. This CDR3 has 13 amino acids. The CDR3 nucleotides are TGTGCCAGCAGCTCAGGACAGGGTCGCGAGCAGTACTTC. It specifies CASSSGQGREQYF.

The chain couples TRBV2 to TRBJ2-5; D is unclear. The V gene's germline CDR1 is SNHLY and CDR2 FYNNEI. V was clipped by 2 bases and J by 1 base, with 8 bases between them. CDR3 length: 14 residues. CDR3 in DNA: TGTGCCAGCAGTGAAATAAGCGTCCAAGAGACCCAGTACTTC. This gives the protein CASSEISVQETQYF.

CDR3 DNA: TGTGCCAGCAGCCAAGCGATGGACGTCTCCTACGAGCAGTACTTC. Translating gives CASSQAMDVSYEQYF. The gene calls are TRBV4-2 and TRBJ2-7, with D unresolved. CDR3 length: 15 residues. Germline CDR1 and CDR2: LGHNA and YNFKEQ. V was shortened by 1 base and J by 0 bases, with 10 bases between the two germline ends.